The clone carrying this T cell receptor (beta chain) appeared a single time. Its specificity is not known. This sample stems from a study of T cells in Graves' hyperthyroidism and ophthalmopathy. General study findings and limits: Before onset, ophthalmopathy was predicted by the model a median approximately 6.7 months earlier.

The source material, RNA transcripts, was used to amplify TCR beta CDR3 regions. When the TCR CDR3 underwent first-round RT-PCR, the HTBI primer set was used. TCRdb itself ran the multiplex PCR reads through MiXCR, one entry per CDR3 protein. The sample contains around 800,000 distinct CDR3 sequences, 38% of which appear only once. The origin of this receptor is a man aged 18 to 35 with Graves' hyperthyroidism. Sequencing used blood.

The CDR3 sequence: CASSGHSGGQGETQYF. The CDR3, as DNA: TGTGCCAGCAGTGGGCATAGCGGGGGGCAGGGAGAGACCCAGTACTTC. The chain employs TRBV25-1 and TRBJ2-5; 10 bases map to TRBD2. From germline, CDR1 is MGHDK and CDR2 SYGVNS. This CDR3 is built from 16 residues. Trimming took 4 bases from V and 4 from J; bases not matched to a gene: 9.